What follows are 9 T cell receptor beta chains derived from one specimen sequenced in a study of T cells in localized non-small cell lung cancer. Only in-frame clones appear in the TCRdb table, and some are missing; sequencing was by immunoSEQ multiplex PCR. Among tens of thousands of clones, around 92% were seen once, and the ten largest hold about 2.2%. Sample: peripheral blood, taken before any cancer treatment. These receptors were taken from a female donor of 60 years or more with stage I lung adenocarcinoma.

The gene calls are TRBV9 and TRBJ2-1; 9 bases agree with TRBD1. Germline V CDR1 and CDR2: SGDLS, YYNGEE. The V gene end was trimmed by 8 bases and the J gene end by 0 bases; junction bases not matched to a gene: 3. This CDR3 is built from 14 residues. CDR3 nucleotides: TGTGCCAGTGGACAGGGGAACTCCTACAATGAGCAGTTCTTC. Protein: CASGQGNSYNEQFF.

The chain joins TRBV6-1 to TRBJ1-6, with D uncertain. Per germline, CDR1 MNHNS and CDR2 SASEGT. The CDR3 extends over 13 amino acids. Between the trimmed V and J ends, which lost 8 bases and 7 bases, there was a span of 12 bases. The CDR3 region is CASHETLNSPLHF. The CDR3 bases are TGTGCCAGCCACGAGACCTTAAATTCACCCCTCCACTTT.

V usage is TRBV11-3 and J usage is TRBJ2-7; TRBD1 matches 10 bases. CDR3 size: 17 residues. Unmatched junction bases numbered 12, after V lost 5 bases and J lost 2 bases. The germline V gene has CDR1 SGHNT and CDR2 YENEEA. As DNA, the CDR3 is TGTGCCAGCAGCCTGCTTTTGGGGACAGGGGAACCCTACGAGCAGTACTTC. Translation: CASSLLLGTGEPYEQYF.

The rearrangement joins TRBV11-2 to TRBJ2-3; either TRBD1 or TRBD2 may supply D (5 bases each). Germline CDR1 SGHAT, CDR2 FQNNGV. The CDR3 sequence is 16 residues long. V shed 2 bases and J shed 6 bases, with 18 bases lying between them. The CDR3 loop reads CASSLQWDTGRDTQYF. CDR3 coding DNA: TGTGCCAGCAGCTTACAGTGGGATACGGGACGGGATACGCAGTATTTT.

The chain joins TRBV11-3 to TRBJ1-6; D gene unclear. V was pared by 1 base and J by 14 bases, with 9 bases between. There are 12 residues in the CDR3. CDR1 is SGHNT and CDR2 is YENEEA in the germline V gene. CDR3 nucleotide sequence: TGTGCCAGCAGCTTAGTTCGAGTCGCCCTCCACTTT. Amino acid sequence: CASSLVRVALHF.

This sequence joins TRBV5-6 and TRBJ2-7; D unclear. This CDR3 contains 13 residues. The V and J ends lost 1 base and 5 bases respectively, with 10 bases between them. Germline V gives CDR1 SGHDT, CDR2 YYEEEE. In DNA, the CDR3 is TGTGCCAGCAGCTTGCGGTCTGGGAACGAGCAGTACTTC. Translated: CASSLRSGNEQYF.

V and J are TRBV19 and TRBJ2-7, with D perhaps matching TRBD1 or TRBD2 (5 bases each). The ends were cut back, 5 bases at V and 0 bases at J, with 20 bases in the middle. This CDR3 comprises 17 residues. CDR1 is LNHDA, CDR2 SQIVND, per germline (reference sequence). CDR3 in DNA: TGTGCCAGTAGTCTACTCTACGGGGCTGGACCCTCCTACGAGCAGTACTTC. Its translation: CASSLLYGAGPSYEQYF.

The chain is built from TRBV7-9 and TRBJ1-1; TRBD1 might be the D (5 bases). There are 15 residues in the CDR3. Germline V gene sequence: CDR1 SEHNR, CDR2 FQNEAQ (reference sequence). V was pared by 4 bases and J by 0 bases, with 12 bases between. This chain's CDR3 is CASSWGDPMNTEAFF. Here the CDR3 DNA reads TGTGCCAGCAGCTGGGGGGACCCCATGAACACTGAAGCTTTCTTT.

V gene TRBV18 combines with J gene TRBJ1-3, with a possible D match to TRBD1 (6 bases). The V and J ends lost 1 base and 4 bases respectively, with 11 bases between them. CDR3 length: 15 residues. The germline V gene has CDR1 KGHSH and CDR2 LQKENI. The CDR3 DNA follows: TGTGCCAGCTCACCACAACAGGGTTCCGGAAACACCATATATTTT. Protein: CASSPQQGSGNTIYF.